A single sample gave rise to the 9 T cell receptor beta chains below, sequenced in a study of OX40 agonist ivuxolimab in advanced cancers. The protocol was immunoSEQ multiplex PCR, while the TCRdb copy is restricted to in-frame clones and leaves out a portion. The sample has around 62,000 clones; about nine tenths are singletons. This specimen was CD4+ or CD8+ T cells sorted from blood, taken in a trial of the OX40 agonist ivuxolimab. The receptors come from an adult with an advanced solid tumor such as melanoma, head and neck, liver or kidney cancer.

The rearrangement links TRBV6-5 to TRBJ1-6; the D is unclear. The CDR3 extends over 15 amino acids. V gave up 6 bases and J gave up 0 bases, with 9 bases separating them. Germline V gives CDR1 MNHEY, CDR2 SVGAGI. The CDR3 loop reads CASSPQNSYNSPLHF. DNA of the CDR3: TGTGCCAGCAGCCCTCAAAACTCCTATAATTCACCCCTCCACTTT.

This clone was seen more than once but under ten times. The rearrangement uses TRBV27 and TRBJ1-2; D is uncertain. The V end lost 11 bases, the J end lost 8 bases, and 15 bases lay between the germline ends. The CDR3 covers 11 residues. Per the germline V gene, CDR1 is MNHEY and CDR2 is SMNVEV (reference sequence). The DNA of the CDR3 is TGTGCCCGCCCGGAATCTCGGGGCTACACCTTC. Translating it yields CARPESRGYTF.

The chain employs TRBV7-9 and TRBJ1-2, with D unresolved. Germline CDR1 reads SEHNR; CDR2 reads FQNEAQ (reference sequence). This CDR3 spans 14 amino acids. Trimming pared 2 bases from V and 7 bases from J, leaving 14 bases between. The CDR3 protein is CASSLLADGGGYTF. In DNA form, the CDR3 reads TGTGCCAGCAGCTTACTGGCGGATGGAGGTGGCTACACCTTC.

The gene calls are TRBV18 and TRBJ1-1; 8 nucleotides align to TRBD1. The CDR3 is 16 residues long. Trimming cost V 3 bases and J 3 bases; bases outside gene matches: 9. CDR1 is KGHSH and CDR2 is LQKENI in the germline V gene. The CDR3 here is CASSPDRARLYTEAFF. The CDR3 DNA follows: TGTGCCAGCTCACCGGACAGGGCACGTTTGTACACTGAAGCTTTCTTT. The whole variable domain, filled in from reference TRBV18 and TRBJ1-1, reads NAGVMQNPRHLVRRRGQEARLRCSPMKGHSHVYWYRQLPEEGLKFMVYLQKENIIDESGMPKERFSAEFPKEGPSILRIQQVVRGDSAAYFCASSPDRARLYTEAFFGQGTRLTVV.

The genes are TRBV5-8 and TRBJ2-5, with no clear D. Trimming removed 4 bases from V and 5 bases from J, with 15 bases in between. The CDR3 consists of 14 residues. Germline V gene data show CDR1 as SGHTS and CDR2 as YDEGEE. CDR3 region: CASSLSAATETQYF. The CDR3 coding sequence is TGTGCCAGCAGCCTGTCGGCAGCGACGGAGACCCAGTACTTC.

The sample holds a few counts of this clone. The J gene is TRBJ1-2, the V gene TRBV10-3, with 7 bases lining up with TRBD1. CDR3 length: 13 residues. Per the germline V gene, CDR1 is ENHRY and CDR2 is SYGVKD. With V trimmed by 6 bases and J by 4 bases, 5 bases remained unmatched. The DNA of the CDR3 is TGTGCCATCAGGACAGGGTCAGTCTATGGCTACACCTTC. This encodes CAIRTGSVYGYTF.

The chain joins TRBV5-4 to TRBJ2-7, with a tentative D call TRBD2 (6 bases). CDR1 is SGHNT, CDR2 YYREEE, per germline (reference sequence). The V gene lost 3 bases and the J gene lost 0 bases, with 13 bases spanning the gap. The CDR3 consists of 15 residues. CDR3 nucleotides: TGTGCCAGCAGCTCGGGAGCCCTCAGCTCCTACGAGCAGTACTTC. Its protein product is CASSSGALSSYEQYF.

The CDR3 loop reads CASRDPGQGTGELFF. The CDR3, as DNA: TGTGCCAGTAGGGATCCGGGACAGGGAACCGGGGAGCTGTTTTTT. This rearrangement joins TRBV19 to TRBJ2-2; 9 nucleotides match TRBD1. The V gene's germline CDR1 is LNHDA and CDR2 SQIVND (reference sequence). The CDR3 totals 15 residues. The ends lost 6 bases at V and 5 bases at J; junction bases unmatched: 7.

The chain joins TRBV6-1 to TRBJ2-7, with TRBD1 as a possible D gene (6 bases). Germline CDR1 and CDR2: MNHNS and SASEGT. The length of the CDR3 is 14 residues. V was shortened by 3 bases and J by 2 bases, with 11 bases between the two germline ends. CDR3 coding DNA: TGTGCCAGCAGTGATATTTCAGGGGCCTACGAGCAGTACTTC. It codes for CASSDISGAYEQYF.